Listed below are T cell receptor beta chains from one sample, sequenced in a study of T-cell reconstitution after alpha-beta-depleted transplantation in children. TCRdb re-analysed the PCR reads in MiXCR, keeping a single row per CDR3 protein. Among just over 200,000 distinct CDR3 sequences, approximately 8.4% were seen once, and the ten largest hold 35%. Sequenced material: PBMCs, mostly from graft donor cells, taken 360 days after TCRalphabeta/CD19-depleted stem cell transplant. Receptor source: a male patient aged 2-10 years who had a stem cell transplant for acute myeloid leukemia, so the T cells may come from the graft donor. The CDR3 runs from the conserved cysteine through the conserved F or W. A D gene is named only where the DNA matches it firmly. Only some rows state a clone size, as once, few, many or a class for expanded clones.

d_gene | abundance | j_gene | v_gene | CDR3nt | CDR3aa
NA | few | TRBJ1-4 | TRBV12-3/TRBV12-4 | TGTGCCAGCAGTTTGAGGCGAGGGGCGGAAAAACTGTTTTTT | CASSLRRGAEKLFF
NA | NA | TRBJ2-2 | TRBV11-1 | TGTGCCAGCAGCTTCAGGCCGACCGGGAACACCGGGGAGCTGTTTTTT | CASSFRPTGNTGELFF
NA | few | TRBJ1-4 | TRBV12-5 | TGTGCTAGTGGTCCCGGCCAGGGCGGCCTGGGGGGAAAACTGTTTTTT | CASGPGQGGLGGKLFF
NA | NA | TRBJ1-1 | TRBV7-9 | TGTGCCAGCAGCCCTGCCGGGCGGGAAGCTTTCTTT | CASSPAGREAFF
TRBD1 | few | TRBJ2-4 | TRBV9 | TGTGCCAGCAGCCCAAAGGACAGGGACAAAAACATTCAGTACTTC | CASSPKDRDKNIQYF
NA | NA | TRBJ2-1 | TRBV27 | TGTGCCAGCCAGAGACAGGCCGGGGAGACCCAGTTCTTC | CASQRQAGETQFF
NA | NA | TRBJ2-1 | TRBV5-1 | TGCGCCAGCAGCTTGGTCGCGGGACAAAGCAATCATGAGCAGTTCTTC | CASSLVAGQSNHEQFF
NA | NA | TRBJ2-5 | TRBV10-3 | TGTGCCATCAGTGAGTCGAGTGTCCAGCGGGTTTACCAAGAGACCCAGTACTTC | CAISESSVQRVYQETQYF
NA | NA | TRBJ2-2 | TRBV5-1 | TGCGCCAGCAGCTTGGTCGGATCGACTAGCACCGGGGAGCTGTTTTTT | CASSLVGSTSTGELFF
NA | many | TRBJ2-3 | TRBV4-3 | TGCGCCAGCAGCCAAGTAACGGGACATCTCACAGATACGCAGTATTTT | CASSQVTGHLTDTQYF
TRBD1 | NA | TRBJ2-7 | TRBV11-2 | TGTGCCAGCAGCCCCGTTGGACAGGGCTCCTACGAGCAGTACTTC | CASSPVGQGSYEQYF
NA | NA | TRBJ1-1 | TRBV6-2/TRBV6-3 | TGTGCCAGCAGTTACCCGGGAGAAGCTTTCTTT | CASSYPGEAFF
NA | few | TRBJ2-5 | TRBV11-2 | TGTGCCAGCAGCTTACGGTTACAGGGCGTCGGGGAGACCCAGTACTTC | CASSLRLQGVGETQYF
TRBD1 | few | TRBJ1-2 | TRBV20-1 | TGCAGTGCGCCGACAGGGGGCTTAAGTGGCTACACCTTC | CSAPTGGLSGYTF
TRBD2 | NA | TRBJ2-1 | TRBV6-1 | TGTGCCAGCCGCGTGGAGCGGGGGACCTACAATGAGCAGTTCTTC | CASRVERGTYNEQFF
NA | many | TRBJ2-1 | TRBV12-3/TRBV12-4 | TGTGCCAGCAGCCCGGAGGGCGGGATAATAAATGAGCAGTTCTTC | CASSPEGGIINEQFF
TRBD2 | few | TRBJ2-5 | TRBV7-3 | TGTGCCAGCAGCTTAAGCATGGACGGGGGGGCGAAGACCCAGTACTTC | CASSLSMDGGAKTQYF
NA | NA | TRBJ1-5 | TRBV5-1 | TGCGCCAGCAGCTTGGGGGGGGGTAAGCCCCAGCATTTT | CASSLGGGKPQHF
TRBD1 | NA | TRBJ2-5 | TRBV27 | TGTGCCAGCAGTTTAGACAGGGGGCGAGGAAAGGAGACCCAGTACTTC | CASSLDRGRGKETQYF
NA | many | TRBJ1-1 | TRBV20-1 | TGCAGTGCTAGTATCGGGACTGGGACTGAAGCTTTCTTT | CSASIGTGTEAFF
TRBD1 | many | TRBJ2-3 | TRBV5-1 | TGCGCCAGCAGCCCGACAGGGAGCACAGATACGCAGTATTTT | CASSPTGSTDTQYF
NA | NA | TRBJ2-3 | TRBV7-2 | TGTGCCAGCAGCTTACTTCGGACAGCTAGCACAGATACGCAGTATTTT | CASSLLRTASTDTQYF
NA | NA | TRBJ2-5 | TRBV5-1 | TGCGCCAGCAGCTTGGAGAGGATTGATTACGAGACCCAGTACTTC | CASSLERIDYETQYF
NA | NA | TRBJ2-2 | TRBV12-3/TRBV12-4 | TGTGCCAGCAGCCAGGGGGGGGCGTTCCGAGTCACCGGGGAGCTGTTTTTT | CASSQGGAFRVTGELFF
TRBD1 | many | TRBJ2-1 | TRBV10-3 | TGTGCCATCAGTGAACCGGGACAGGGCGTGAATGAGCAGTTCTTC | CAISEPGQGVNEQFF
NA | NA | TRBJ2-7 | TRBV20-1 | TGCAGTGCTAGAGATCCTAAGAAAGCCTCCTACGAGCAGTACTTC | CSARDPKKASYEQYF
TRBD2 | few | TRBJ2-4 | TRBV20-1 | TGCAGTGCTCCAATGGGACTAGCGGGAAAGGTGGCCAAAAACATTCAGTACTTC | CSAPMGLAGKVAKNIQYF
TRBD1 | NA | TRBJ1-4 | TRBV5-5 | TGTGCCAGCACCGCACAGGGGGCGATTTTTGAAAAACTGTTTTTT | CASTAQGAIFEKLFF
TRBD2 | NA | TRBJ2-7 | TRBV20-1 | TGCAGTGCGTCCGGGACTAGCGGGATTCGGGCCTACGAGCAGTACTTC | CSASGTSGIRAYEQYF
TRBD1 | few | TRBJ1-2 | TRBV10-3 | TGTGCCATCAGGGGACAGGCAGAGAATAACTATGGCTACACCTTC | CAIRGQAENNYGYTF
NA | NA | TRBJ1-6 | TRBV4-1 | TGCGCCAGCAGCCAGTACAGGGATAGGTCCTATAATTCACCCCTCCACTTT | CASSQYRDRSYNSPLHF
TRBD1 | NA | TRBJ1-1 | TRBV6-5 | TGTGCCAGCAGTTACGGCAGGGGGCGCGTCACTGAAGCTTTCTTT | CASSYGRGRVTEAFF
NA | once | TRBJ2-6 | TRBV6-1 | TGTGCCAGCAGGGTCGGGGGTTCTGGGGCCAACGTCCTGACTTTC | CASRVGGSGANVLTF
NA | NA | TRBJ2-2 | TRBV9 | TGTGCCAGCAGCGTAGCCCCCGGGGTCGGACAGCGCACCGGGGAGCTGTTTTTT | CASSVAPGVGQRTGELFF
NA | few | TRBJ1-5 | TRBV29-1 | TGCAGCGTTCAAGCGGGCATGCATCAGCCCCAGCATTTT | CSVQAGMHQPQHF
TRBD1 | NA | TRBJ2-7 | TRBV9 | TGTGCCAGCAGCCCGGGACAGGTGAGCTCCTACGAGCAGTACTTC | CASSPGQVSSYEQYF
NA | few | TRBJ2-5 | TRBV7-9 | TGTGCCAGCAGCTTAGCGCAGGGGAGAGAGACCCAGTACTTC | CASSLAQGRETQYF
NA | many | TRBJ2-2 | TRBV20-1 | TGCAGTGCTAGAGGCCAGGGGAACACCGGGGAGCTGTTTTTT | CSARGQGNTGELFF
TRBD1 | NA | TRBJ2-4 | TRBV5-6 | TGTGCCATCAGCCCCGGACAGGGGTACATTCAGTACTTC | CAISPGQGYIQYF
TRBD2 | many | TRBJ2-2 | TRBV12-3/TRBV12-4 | TGTGCCAGCAGTTCGACTAGCCAACCCGGGGAGCTGTTTTTT | CASSSTSQPGELFF
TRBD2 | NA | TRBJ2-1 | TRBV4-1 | TGCGCCAGCAGCCCGGAGGGACTAGCGCATTACAATGAGCAGTTCTTC | CASSPEGLAHYNEQFF
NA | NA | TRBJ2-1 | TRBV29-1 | TGCAGCGTCTTGGCCCAGTCCCAGGATGAGCAGTTCTTC | CSVLAQSQDEQFF
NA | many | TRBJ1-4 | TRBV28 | TGTGCCACCAAATTAGAAAAACTGTTTTTT | CATKLEKLFF
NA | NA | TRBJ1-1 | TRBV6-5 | TGTGCCAGCAGCACAGGCCCCGACACTGAAGCTTTCTTT | CASSTGPDTEAFF
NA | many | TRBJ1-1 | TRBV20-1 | TGCAGTGCTAGGTACCAGGACACTGAAGCTTTCTTT | CSARYQDTEAFF
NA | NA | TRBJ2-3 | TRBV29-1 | TGCAGCGTTGATTCCGGGGTAGATACGCAGTATTTT | CSVDSGVDTQYF
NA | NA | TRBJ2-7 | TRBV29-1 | TGCAGCGTCGAATGGGACACCTCCTACGAGCAGTACTTC | CSVEWDTSYEQYF
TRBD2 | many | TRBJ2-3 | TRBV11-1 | TGTGCCAGCAGCCCCCTACGTTTAGCGGGACTCCGCACAGATACGCAGTATTTT | CASSPLRLAGLRTDTQYF
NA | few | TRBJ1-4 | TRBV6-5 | TGTGCCAGCAGGCGACAGCGAACTAATGAAAAACTGTTTTTT | CASRRQRTNEKLFF
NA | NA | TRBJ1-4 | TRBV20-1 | TGCAGTGCTAGAGAGGCCGGAGCCTATAGCGAAAAACTGTTTTTT | CSAREAGAYSEKLFF
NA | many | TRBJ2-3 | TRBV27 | TGTGCCAGCAGTTCTAGCGCCACGCAGGCAGATACGCAGTATTTT | CASSSSATQADTQYF
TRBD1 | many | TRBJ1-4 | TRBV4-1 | TGCGCCAGCAGCTATCCCCCGGGACAGGGGAATGAAAAACTGTTTTTT | CASSYPPGQGNEKLFF
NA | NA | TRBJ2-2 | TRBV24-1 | TGTGCCACCAGTGACGCCACTAGGAACACCGGGGAGCTGTTTTTT | CATSDATRNTGELFF
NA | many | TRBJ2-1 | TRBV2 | TGTGCCAGCAGTGCCCCAACTAGTCTCTTCTACAATGAGCAGTTCTTC | CASSAPTSLFYNEQFF
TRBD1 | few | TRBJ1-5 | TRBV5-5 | TGTGCCAGCAGCTCATCCTCGACAGGGAGAAATCAGCCCCAGCATTTT | CASSSSSTGRNQPQHF
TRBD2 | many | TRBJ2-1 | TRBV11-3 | TGTGCCAGCAGCTCGCTCGGGGGGGCCCTCCCGAATGAGCAGTTCTTC | CASSSLGGALPNEQFF